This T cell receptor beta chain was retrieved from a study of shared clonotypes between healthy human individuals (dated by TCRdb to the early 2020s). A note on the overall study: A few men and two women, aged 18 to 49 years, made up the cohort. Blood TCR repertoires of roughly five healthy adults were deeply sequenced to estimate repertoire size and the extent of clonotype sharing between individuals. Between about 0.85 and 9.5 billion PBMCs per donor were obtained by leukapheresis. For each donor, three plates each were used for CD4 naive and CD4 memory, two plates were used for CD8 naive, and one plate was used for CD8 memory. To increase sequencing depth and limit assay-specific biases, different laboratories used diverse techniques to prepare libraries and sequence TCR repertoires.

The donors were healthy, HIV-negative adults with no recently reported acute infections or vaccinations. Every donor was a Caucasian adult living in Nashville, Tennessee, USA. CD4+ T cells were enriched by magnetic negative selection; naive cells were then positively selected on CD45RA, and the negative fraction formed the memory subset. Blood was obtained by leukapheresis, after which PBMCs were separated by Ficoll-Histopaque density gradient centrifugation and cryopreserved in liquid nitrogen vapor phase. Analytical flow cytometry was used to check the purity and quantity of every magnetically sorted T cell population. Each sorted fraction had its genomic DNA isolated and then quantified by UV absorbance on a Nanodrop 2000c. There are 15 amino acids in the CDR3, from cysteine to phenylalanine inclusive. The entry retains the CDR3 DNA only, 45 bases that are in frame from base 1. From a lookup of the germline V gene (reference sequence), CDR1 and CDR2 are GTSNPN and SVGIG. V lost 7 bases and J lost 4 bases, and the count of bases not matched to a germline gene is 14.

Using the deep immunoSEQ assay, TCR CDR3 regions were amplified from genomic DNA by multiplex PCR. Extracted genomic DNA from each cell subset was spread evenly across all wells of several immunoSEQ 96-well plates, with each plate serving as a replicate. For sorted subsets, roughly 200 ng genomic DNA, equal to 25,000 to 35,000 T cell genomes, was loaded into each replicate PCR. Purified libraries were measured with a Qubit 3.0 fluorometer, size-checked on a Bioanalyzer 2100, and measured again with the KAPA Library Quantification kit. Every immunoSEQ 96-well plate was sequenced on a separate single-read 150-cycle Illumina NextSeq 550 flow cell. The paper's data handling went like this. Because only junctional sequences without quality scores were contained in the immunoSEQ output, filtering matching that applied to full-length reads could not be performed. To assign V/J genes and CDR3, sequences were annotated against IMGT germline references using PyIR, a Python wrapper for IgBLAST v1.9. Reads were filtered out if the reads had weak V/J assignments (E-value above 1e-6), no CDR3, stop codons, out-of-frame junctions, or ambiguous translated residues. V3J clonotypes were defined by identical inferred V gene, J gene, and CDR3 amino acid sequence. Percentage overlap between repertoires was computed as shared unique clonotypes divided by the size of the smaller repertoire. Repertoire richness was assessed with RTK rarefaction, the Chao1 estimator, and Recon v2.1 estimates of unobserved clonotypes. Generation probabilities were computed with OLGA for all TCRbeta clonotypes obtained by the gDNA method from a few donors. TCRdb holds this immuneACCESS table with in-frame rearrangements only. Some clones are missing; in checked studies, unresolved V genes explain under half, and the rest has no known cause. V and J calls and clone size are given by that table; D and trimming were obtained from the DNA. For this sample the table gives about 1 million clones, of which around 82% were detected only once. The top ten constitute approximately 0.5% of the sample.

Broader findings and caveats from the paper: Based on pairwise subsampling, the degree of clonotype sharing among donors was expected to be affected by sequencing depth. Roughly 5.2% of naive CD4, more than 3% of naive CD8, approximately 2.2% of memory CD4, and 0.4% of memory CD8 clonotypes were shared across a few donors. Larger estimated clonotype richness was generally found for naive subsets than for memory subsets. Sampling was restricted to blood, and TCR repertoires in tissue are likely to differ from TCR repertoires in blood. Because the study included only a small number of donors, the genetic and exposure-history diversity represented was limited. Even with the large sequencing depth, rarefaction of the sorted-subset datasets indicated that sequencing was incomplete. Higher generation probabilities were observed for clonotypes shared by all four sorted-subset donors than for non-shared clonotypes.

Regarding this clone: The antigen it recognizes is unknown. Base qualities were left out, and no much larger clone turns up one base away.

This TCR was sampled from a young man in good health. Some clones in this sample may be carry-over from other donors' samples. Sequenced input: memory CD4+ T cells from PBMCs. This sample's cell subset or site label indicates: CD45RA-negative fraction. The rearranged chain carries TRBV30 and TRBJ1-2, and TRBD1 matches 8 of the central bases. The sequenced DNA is TGTGCCTTGCTGCGGACAGGGAAAGTAACCTATGGCTACACCTTC. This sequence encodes CALLRTGKVTYGYTF.